A selection of T cell receptor beta chains follows, all from one sample in a study of OX40 agonist ivuxolimab in advanced cancers. Assay used: immunoSEQ multiplex PCR; TCRdb lists only in-frame clones, some missing. The table includes some 75,000 clones, approximately 84% detected once. The sequenced sample was CD4+ or CD8+ T cells sorted from blood, obtained in a trial of the OX40 agonist ivuxolimab. The receptors here all came from an adult with an advanced solid tumor such as melanoma, head and neck, liver or kidney cancer. Both conserved end residues are part of each CDR3. The D gene is left open where the match is weak. The size of a clone is reported for some rows only, either as once, few or many, or as a class for expanded clones.

clone size	V gene	J gene	D gene	CDR3 DNA	CDR3 protein
.	TRBV28	TRBJ1-2	TRBD1	TGTGCCAGCAGTTTAGAGGGGGCGAGGGGCTATGGCTACACCTTC	CASSLEGARGYGYTF
.	TRBV5-1	TRBJ1-6	TRBD1	TGCGCCAGCAGCCCCCGCGACAGGGATTTTAATTCACCCCTCCACTTT	CASSPRDRDFNSPLHF
once	TRBV30	TRBJ2-1	TRBD2	TGTGCCTGGAGAAACTTAGCGGGAGTGAGGGATGAGCAGTTCTTC	CAWRNLAGVRDEQFF
.	TRBV11-2	TRBJ2-2	.	TGTGCCAGCAGCCAAATTAACACCGGGGAGCTGTTTTTT	CASSQINTGELFF
.	TRBV10-1	TRBJ2-2	.	TGCGCCAGCAGGCGGTCGAACACCGGGGAGCTGTTTTTT	CASRRSNTGELFF
.	TRBV7-2	TRBJ1-5	.	TGTGCCAGCAGCTTAGGGGGTCAGCCCCAGCATTTT	CASSLGGQPQHF
.	TRBV27	TRBJ2-7	.	TGTGCCAGCAGCCCCGCCGGGGCCAGCTCCTACGAGCAGTACTTC	CASSPAGASSYEQYF
.	TRBV6-5	TRBJ2-5	.	TGTGCCAGCAGTTACTTGGGGGGGACCCAGTACTTC	CASSYLGGTQYF
.	TRBV19	TRBJ2-3	.	TGTGCCAGTAGTATAGTCAGCTCCGGCACAGATACGCAGTATTTT	CASSIVSSGTDTQYF
.	TRBV20-1	TRBJ1-1	.	TGCAGTGCTAACCGGGACACTGAAGCTTTCTTT	CSANRDTEAFF
few	TRBV27	TRBJ2-7	TRBD1	TGTGCCAGCAGGGGGGGGACAGGGGCCTACGAGCAGTACTTC	CASRGGTGAYEQYF
.	TRBV5-4	TRBJ2-7	.	TGTGCCAGCAGCTTGAGGGCAGGGGCCTACGAGCAGTACTTC	CASSLRAGAYEQYF
.	TRBV7-6	TRBJ1-2	.	TGTGCCAGCAGCCCGGGCCTGCGGCAGTTAGGAGGCTACACCTTC	CASSPGLRQLGGYTF
.	TRBV4-1	TRBJ1-4	TRBD1	TGCGCCAGCAGCCAGAAGGGGGGACAGGGGGTAGAAAAACTGTTTTTT	CASSQKGGQGVEKLFF
.	TRBV4-1	TRBJ1-5	TRBD1	TGCGCCAGCAGCCAGACTAGATGGGACAGGGTGTTCAATCAGCCCCAGCATTTT	CASSQTRWDRVFNQPQHF
.	TRBV7-9	TRBJ1-2	.	TGTGCCAGCAGCTTATTCGGTGGCTACACCTTC	CASSLFGGYTF
.	TRBV21-1	TRBJ2-1	.	TGTGCCAGCAGCAAATCTAGCGGGAGACGAGATGAGCAGTTCTTC	CASSKSSGRRDEQFF
.	TRBV4-3	TRBJ2-3	TRBD2	TGCGCCAGCAGCCAACTAGCGGGAGCAGATACGCAGTATTTT	CASSQLAGADTQYF
.	TRBV28	TRBJ2-4	TRBD2	TGTGCCAGCACCCCCGGGGGGGGGACCAAAAACATTCAGTACTTC	CASTPGGGTKNIQYF
.	TRBV19	TRBJ1-1	TRBD1	TGTGCCAGTACTCGACAGGGCAACACTGAAGCTTTCTTT	CASTRQGNTEAFF